The next 31 T cell receptor beta chains were all read from a single sample in a study of shared clonotypes between healthy human individuals. The assay was immunoSEQ multiplex PCR, and TCRdb's table has in-frame clones only and misses some. The sample has roughly 490,000 clones, around 80% seen once. Sequencing was carried out using PBMCs. Source of these receptors: a middle-aged woman in good health. Some clones in this sample may be carry-over from other donors' samples.

A few counts support this clone. This chain connects TRBV30 to TRBJ2-2, with D perhaps matching TRBD2 (7 bases). CDR1 and CDR2 (germline): GTSNPN, SVGIG (reference sequence). This CDR3 is 17 amino acids long. The V end lost 3 bases, the J end lost 5 bases, and 22 bases lay between the germline ends. CDR3 nucleotides: TGTGCCTGGAGCCCTTTAAGGGGGGGGCTACGGACCGGGGAGCTGTTTTTT. Protein product: CAWSPLRGGLRTGELFF.

The rearrangement joins TRBV30 to TRBJ1-6; no clear D gene. CDR1 GTSNPN and CDR2 SVGIG come from the germline V gene (reference sequence). The CDR3 length is 13 residues. The V end lost 4 bases, the J end lost 3 bases, and 7 bases lay between the germline ends. This CDR3 reads CAWKPGYNSPLHF. The CDR3, as DNA: TGTGCCTGGAAGCCCGGCTATAATTCACCCCTCCACTTT.

The chain uses TRBV5-5 and TRBJ1-1; 7 bases fit TRBD1. The CDR3 length is 13 residues. J was trimmed by 8 bases and V by 4 bases; bases with no gene match: 8. The V gene's germline CDR1 is SGHKS and CDR2 YYEKEE (reference sequence). CDR3 in DNA: TGTGCCAGCAGCCCGCGCGGGACAGCCGAAGCTTTCTTT. This sequence encodes CASSPRGTAEAFF.

This clone was picked up a small number of times. CDR3 DNA: TGTGCCAGCAGTGAAGGACCTAACACTGAAGCTTTCTTT. Amino acid sequence: CASSEGPNTEAFF. The J gene is TRBJ1-1, the V gene TRBV2; no definite D call. The CDR3 covers 13 residues. V was trimmed by 1 base and J by 2 bases, leaving 5 bases between them. Germline assignment: CDR1 SNHLY and CDR2 FYNNEI.

This clone came up once. At the DNA level, this CDR3 is encoded by other sequences in the same sample as well. This chain uses TRBV30 with TRBJ2-2; D unclear. The CDR3 spans 11 residues. Looked up from germline, CDR1 is GTSNPN and CDR2 is SVGIG (reference sequence). Trimming cost V 1 base and J 5 bases, with 2 bases left between them. The CDR3 protein is CAWSGTGELFF. The CDR3 DNA follows: TGTGCCTGGAGTGGGACCGGGGAGCTGTTTTTT.

The rearrangement joins TRBV5-4 to TRBJ2-3, with D perhaps TRBD2 (5 bases). The CDR3 runs 14 residues. Trimming took 4 bases from V and 3 from J, leaving 12 bases between them. Germline V gene lookup returns CDR1 SGHNT and CDR2 YYREEE (reference sequence). In nucleotides, the CDR3 is TGTGCCAGCAGCCCTGACTACGTTACAGATACGCAGTATTTT. It encodes CASSPDYVTDTQYF.

This clone has only one observation. The rearrangement uses TRBV4-2 and TRBJ1-1, with TRBD1 matching over 7 bases. The V gene end was trimmed by 0 bases and the J gene end by 9 bases; junction bases not matched to a gene: 4. Germline-derived CDR1 and CDR2 are LGHNA and YNFKEQ. This CDR3 contains 13 residues. CDR3 nucleotides: TGTGCCAGCAGCCAAGAAAGGGACAGAAAAGCTTTCTTT. Its translation is CASSQERDRKAFF.

The chain recombines TRBV7-2 with TRBJ1-1; D may be TRBD1 (5 bases). Germline-derived CDR1 and CDR2 are SGHTA and FQGNSA. This CDR3 region has 14 residues. V was pared by 3 bases and J by 1 base, with 9 bases between. CDR3 nucleotides: TGTGCCAGCAGCTTTTCACAGGAGAACACTGAAGCTTTCTTT. It is translated as CASSFSQENTEAFF.

This clone is a singleton in its sample. The chain recombines TRBV7-2 with TRBJ2-7; 8 nucleotides line up with TRBD2. Germline V lookup: CDR1 SGHTA, CDR2 FQGNSA. The CDR3 covers 15 residues. The J segment lost 1 base and the V segment lost 6 bases, leaving 8 bases of the junction unmatched. Here the CDR3 reads CASSFEAGASYEQYF. Here the CDR3 DNA reads TGTGCCAGCAGTTTTGAAGCGGGAGCTTCCTACGAGCAGTACTTC.

This chain connects TRBV27 to TRBJ1-2; 7 nucleotides line up with TRBD1. The CDR3 has 14 residues. CDR1 and CDR2 (germline): MNHEY, SMNVEV (reference sequence). With 6 bases clipped from V and 5 bases from J, the junction kept 9 bases outside the gene matches. The CDR3 coding sequence is TGTGCCAGCAGCCTCAGGGGGGGGCAATATGGCTACACCTTC. This translates into CASSLRGGQYGYTF.

The chain links TRBV2 to TRBJ1-2; 9 bases map to TRBD1. Looked up from germline, CDR1 is SNHLY and CDR2 is FYNNEI. The CDR3 has 12 amino acids. V lost 10 bases, J lost 8 bases, and 8 bases stayed unmatched. The CDR3 DNA is TGTGCCATTCCGACAGGGGGTATAGGCTACACCTTC. As protein: CAIPTGGIGYTF.

The chain has TRBV2 and TRBJ2-3; D tentatively fits TRBD1 or TRBD2 (5 bases each). Trimming removed 3 bases at V and 2 bases at J, with 12 bases between. This CDR3 is built from 15 residues. CDR1 is SNHLY and CDR2 is FYNNEI in the germline V gene. The CDR3 here is CASSDYGTATDTQYF. CDR3 in DNA: TGTGCCAGCAGTGATTACGGGACCGCCACAGATACGCAGTATTTT.

The chain is built from TRBV29-1 and TRBJ2-3; 9 bases line up with TRBD1. Trimming took 7 bases from V and 1 from J; bases not matched to a gene: 3. CDR1 and CDR2 (germline): SQVTM, ANQGSEA. The CDR3 runs 13 residues. CDR3 nucleotides: TGCAGCGCCGACAGGGGGGGCACAGATACGCAGTATTTT. Translating gives CSADRGGTDTQYF.

This clone has a single count. The chain carries TRBV30 and TRBJ2-3; D ambiguous. Trimming took 1 base from V and 6 from J, leaving 5 bases between them. Germline values: CDR1 GTSNPN, CDR2 SVGIG (reference sequence). The CDR3 sequence is 11 residues long. CDR3 sequence (DNA): TGTGCCTGGAGTGCGGCGGATACGCAGTATTTT. It translates to CAWSAADTQYF.

This chain joins TRBV27 and TRBJ1-4; 10 nucleotides align to TRBD1. CDR3 length: 18 amino acids. V shed 6 bases and J 7 bases; nucleotides not matched to a gene: 17. Germline CDR1 and CDR2: MNHEY and SMNVEV (reference sequence). The CDR3 loop reads CASSLGPGQGSPGEKLFF. CDR3 DNA sequence: TGTGCCAGCAGCCTTGGACCGGGACAGGGGTCTCCGGGTGAAAAACTGTTTTTT.

In DNA, the CDR3 is TGTGCCACCAGCAGAGATCCCGGGTACGGCTACACCTTC. Its translation: CATSRDPGYGYTF. The rearrangement uses TRBV15 and TRBJ1-2; D unresolved. CDR1 and CDR2 (germline): LNHNV, YYDKDF (reference sequence). The CDR3 totals 13 residues. The V end lost 0 bases, the J end lost 8 bases, and 10 bases lay between the germline ends.

The chain couples TRBV4-2 to TRBJ2-1, with TRBD2 identical over 14 bases. The germline V gene has CDR1 LGHNA and CDR2 YNFKEQ. This CDR3 spans 15 amino acids. Germline trimming cut 4 bases from V and 12 bases from J; bases unmatched to any gene: 8. This CDR3 is CASSRERTSGRPQFF. The CDR3 DNA reads TGTGCCAGCAGCCGAGAAAGGACTAGCGGGAGGCCGCAGTTCTTC.

The chain recombines TRBV7-2 with TRBJ2-5; 7 positions agree with TRBD2. Germline CDR1 and CDR2: SGHTA and FQGNSA. The CDR3 consists of 15 residues. J gave up 5 bases and V 1 base, and 7 bases lay outside the gene matches. The CDR3 nucleotides read TGTGCCAGCAGCTTAGTACGCGGGAGTGTGGAGACCCAGTACTTC. Translating it yields CASSLVRGSVETQYF.

The chain uses TRBV15 and TRBJ1-3; D possibly corresponds to TRBD1 (5 bases). CDR1 and CDR2 from the germline V gene are LNHNV and YYDKDF (reference sequence). V shed 3 bases and J shed 0 bases, with 9 bases lying between them. The CDR3 has 15 amino acids. The CDR3 is CATSRRQSSGNTIYF. The DNA for the CDR3 is TGTGCCACCAGCAGGAGACAGAGCTCTGGAAACACCATATATTTT.

The chain joins TRBV5-1 to TRBJ2-1; 12 bases are shared with TRBD2. CDR3 length equals 16 residues. The trim removed 2 bases at V and 3 bases at J, leaving 3 bases unmatched. CDR1 and CDR2 (germline): SGHRS, YFSETQ. CDR3 nucleotides: TGCGCCAGCAGCTTACTGACTAGCGGGAGCTACAATGAGCAGTTCTTC. It specifies CASSLLTSGSYNEQFF.

V and J are TRBV7-2 and TRBJ2-1; the match to TRBD2 covers 15 bases. CDR3 length: 16 amino acids. CDR1 and CDR2 (germline): SGHTA, FQGNSA. After removal of 4 bases from V and 8 bases from J, the junction contained 6 bases not matched to a gene. The CDR3 is CASSSWTSGRADEQFF. The CDR3 region has the DNA TGTGCCAGCAGCTCATGGACTAGCGGGAGGGCCGATGAGCAGTTCTTC.

V usage is TRBV9 and J usage is TRBJ2-1; the match to TRBD2 covers 11 bases. Germline CDR1 and CDR2: SGDLS and YYNGEE. The CDR3 covers 16 residues. Trimming at V came to 0 bases and at J to 5 bases, leaving 4 bases not matched to a gene. The CDR3 sequence: CASSVDPGLADNEQFF. The CDR3 DNA is TGTGCCAGCAGCGTAGACCCGGGACTAGCGGACAATGAGCAGTTCTTC.

The chain joins TRBV5-1 to TRBJ2-1, with 10 bases matching TRBD2. The trim removed 4 bases at V and 4 bases at J, leaving 5 bases unmatched. The V gene's germline CDR1 is SGHRS and CDR2 YFSETQ. CDR3 length: 15 amino acids. The CDR3 nucleotides read TGCGCCAGCAGCCCCCTAGCGGGGGAGTACAATGAGCAGTTCTTC. Protein product: CASSPLAGEYNEQFF.

The chain uses TRBV18 and TRBJ2-7; 8 bases match TRBD2. This CDR3 region has 16 residues. Trimming at V came to 3 bases and at J to 1 base, leaving 8 bases not matched to a gene. The germline V gene encodes CDR1 KGHSH and CDR2 LQKENI. The chain's CDR3 is CASSPRRSGSSYEQYF. Here the CDR3 DNA reads TGTGCCAGCTCACCTAGGCGGAGCGGGAGTTCCTACGAGCAGTACTTC.

The chain joins TRBV10-3 to TRBJ2-7; D not certain. Germline-derived CDR1 and CDR2 are ENHRY and SYGVKD. The CDR3 covers 15 residues. Trimming left V 0 bases short and J 2 bases short, with 11 bases between. CDR3 nucleotides: TGTGCCATCAGTGAGTCGAATAGCCTAACCTACGAGCAGTACTTC. This encodes CAISESNSLTYEQYF.

The chain employs TRBV6-5 and TRBJ2-1; D unclear. The CDR3 contains 15 residues. Germline V gene data show CDR1 as MNHEY and CDR2 as SVGAGI. The V gene lost 2 bases and the J gene lost 0 bases, with 8 bases spanning the gap. DNA of the CDR3: TGTGCCAGCAGTTACAGGTCTAACTCCTACAATGAGCAGTTCTTC. Translation gives CASSYRSNSYNEQFF.

The chain employs TRBV28 and TRBJ2-3; weak D call: TRBD2 (7 bases). The CDR3 extends over 13 amino acids. Germline CDR1 reads MDHEN; CDR2 reads SYDVKM. The ends were cut back, 4 bases at V and 10 bases at J, with 15 bases in the middle. For the CDR3, the DNA is TGTGCCAGCAGTTACGGAGGGGGGGTTGCGCAGTATTTT. Translating gives CASSYGGGVAQYF.

The chain combines TRBV9 with TRBJ2-1, with D perhaps matching TRBD2 (6 bases). Trimming shortened V by 0 bases and J by 9 bases, and 16 bases separated the two germline ends. The CDR3 length is 15 residues. Germline CDR1 SGDLS, CDR2 YYNGEE. DNA of the CDR3: TGTGCCAGCAGCGTAGGTGGTCTGGAGGGAGTTGAGCAGTTCTTC. Protein sequence: CASSVGGLEGVEQFF.

This clone was seen more than once but under ten times. The genes are TRBV9 and TRBJ2-1; unclear D gene. CDR3 length: 16 amino acids. Germline CDR1 SGDLS, CDR2 YYNGEE. Trimming took 3 bases from V and 0 from J, leaving 13 bases between them. CDR3 in DNA: TGTGCCAGCAGCGCCCTTGGGGATCCCTCCTACAATGAGCAGTTCTTC. It translates to CASSALGDPSYNEQFF.

V and J are TRBV10-3 and TRBJ2-2; TRBD1 matches at 7 bases. Unmatched junction bases numbered 9, after V lost 5 bases and J lost 3 bases. Germline CDR1 is ENHRY and CDR2 is SYGVKD. This CDR3 comprises 16 residues. The CDR3 nucleotides are TGTGCCATCAGTCTCCGGACAGGACCGGACACCGGGGAGCTGTTTTTT. Translating it yields CAISLRTGPDTGELFF.

The rearrangement joins TRBV7-3 to TRBJ2-1; 10 bases line up with TRBD2. This CDR3 has 19 amino acids. Looked up from germline, CDR1 is SGHTA and CDR2 is FQGTGA. The junction had 9 bases not matched to a gene; V was cut back by 1 base and J by 0 bases. Written as DNA, the CDR3 is TGTGCCAGCAGCTTAAGGGGGACTAGCGAAGTTACCTCCTACAATGAGCAGTTCTTC. Its protein product is CASSLRGTSEVTSYNEQFF.